This note documents a single T cell receptor (beta chain) sequence. Authors' methods: Reference gene primer amplification in the assay estimated nucleated cell counts. The data were produced by immunoSEQ multiplex PCR, yet TCRdb's version contains in-frame clones alone and is incomplete. V and J calls and clone size come straight from that table; D and trimming were deduced from the DNA. The data hold about 370,000 clones, with about 89% observed a single time. These data are taken from a study of blood T cell repertoires in COVID-19. Study summary: Donors in the United States, Italy and Spain gave samples during acute or convalescent COVID-19. PBMCs, B-cell-depleted T cells, or T cells provided the cDNA or gDNA that made up the material.

A Seattle source enrolled patients during active infection and followed them longitudinally. J gave up 3 bases and V 2 bases, and 5 bases lay outside the gene matches. Germline V gives CDR1 MGHRA, CDR2 YSYEKL. The CDR3 is 15 amino acids. This sequence was found in a woman aged 25 to 39 with COVID-19, enrolled during active disease. This chain uses TRBV4-1 with TRBJ2-3, with TRBD2 identical over 7 bases. The sequenced sample consisted of peripheral blood. The CDR3 is CASSQLVGGTDTQYF. The CDR3 bases are TGCGCCAGCAGCCAACTAGTCGGGGGGACAGATACGCAGTATTTT.